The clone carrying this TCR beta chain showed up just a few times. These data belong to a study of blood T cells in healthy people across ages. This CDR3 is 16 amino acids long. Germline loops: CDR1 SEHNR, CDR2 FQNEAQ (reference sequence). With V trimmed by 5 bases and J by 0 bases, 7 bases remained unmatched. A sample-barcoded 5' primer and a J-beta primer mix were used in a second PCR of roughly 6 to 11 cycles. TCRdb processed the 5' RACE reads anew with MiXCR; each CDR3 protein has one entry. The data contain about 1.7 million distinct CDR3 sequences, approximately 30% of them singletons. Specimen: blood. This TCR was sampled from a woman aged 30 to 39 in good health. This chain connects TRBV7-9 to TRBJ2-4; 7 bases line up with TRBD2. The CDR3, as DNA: TGTGCCAGCAGCCCTGGGCTAGCGGCAGCCAAAAACATTCAGTACTTC. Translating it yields CASSPGLAAAKNIQYF.